This TCR beta chain is drawn from a study of shared clonotypes between healthy human individuals (dated by TCRdb to 2018 to 2020). Regarding the complete study: A couple of women and three men aged 18 to 49 years were included in the cohort. Per donor, leukapheresis produced somewhere between about 0.94 and 9 billion PBMCs. Blood TCR repertoires of five healthy adults were deeply sequenced to estimate repertoire size and the extent of clonotype sharing between individuals. To increase sequencing depth and limit assay-specific biases, different laboratories used diverse techniques to prepare libraries and sequence TCR repertoires. Per donor, three plates each were used for CD4 naive and CD4 memory, two for CD8 naive, and one for CD8 memory. On the study overall, not on this receptor specifically: When a handful of donors were compared, the shared fraction of clonotypes was about 5.2% for naive CD4, around 3.5% for naive CD8, more than 2% for memory CD4, and 0.35% to 0.4% for memory CD8. Pairwise subsampling led to the expectation that sequencing depth would affect the degree of clonotype sharing among donors. Higher generation probabilities were observed for clonotypes shared by all four sorted-subset donors than for non-shared clonotypes. Rarefaction of sorted-subset datasets indicated incomplete sequencing despite the large sequencing depth. Because the study included a small number of donors, the genetic and exposure-history diversity represented was limited. Estimated clonotype richness was generally larger for naive than for memory subsets. Sampling was limited to blood, and TCR repertoires in tissue likely differ from TCR repertoires in blood.

The donors were healthy, HIV-negative adults with no recently reported acute infections or vaccinations. Every donor was a Caucasian adult residing in Nashville, Tennessee, USA. The CD8 memory samples were a combination of magnetically selected CD45RO+ cells and CCR7-negative CD45RA+ effector memory (TemRA) cells. After blood collection by leukapheresis, PBMCs were isolated using Ficoll-Histopaque density gradient centrifugation and then cryopreserved in the vapor phase of liquid nitrogen. Analytical flow cytometry was used to check the purity and quantity of every magnetically sorted T cell population. Genomic DNA was isolated from every sorted fraction and measured by UV absorbance on a Nanodrop 2000c. CDR3 length: 12 amino acids, cysteine to phenylalanine. The only DNA kept is the CDR3, 36 bases in frame from the first base. The junction shows trimming of 4 bases on V and 4 bases on J, plus 6 bases between the germline ends. CDR1 is given as MDHEN and CDR2 as SYDVKM, both from the germline V gene.

Points on this clone: Which antigen it targets is not known. No base-level quality is on record; no much larger clone is a single base apart.

Using the deep immunoSEQ assay, multiplex PCR amplified TCR CDR3 regions from genomic DNA. Extracted genomic DNA from each cell subset was spread evenly across all wells of several immunoSEQ 96-well plates, with each plate serving as a replicate. For sorted subsets, each replicate PCR was loaded with about 0.2 ug genomic DNA, equivalent to 25,000 to 35,000 T cell genomes. Purified libraries were quantified with a Qubit 3.0 fluorometer, sized on a Bioanalyzer 2100, and re-quantified with the KAPA Library Quantification kit. Every immunoSEQ 96-well plate was sequenced on a dedicated single-read 150-cycle Illumina NextSeq 550 flow cell. The original pipeline was this. Because the immunoSEQ output included only junctional sequences and no quality scores, the filtering could not be the same as the filtering used for full-length reads. To assign V/J genes and CDR3, sequences were annotated using PyIR, a Python wrapper for IgBLAST v1.9, with IMGT germline references. Any read was removed if the V/J assignment was weak (E-value above 1e-6), the CDR3 was missing, or the read contained stop codons, out-of-frame junctions, or ambiguous translated residues. A V3J clonotype was defined by an identical inferred V gene, J gene, and CDR3 amino acid sequence. To compute the percentage overlap between repertoires, the number of shared unique clonotypes was divided by the size of the smaller repertoire. Richness of each repertoire was evaluated using RTK rarefaction, the Chao1 estimator, and Recon v2.1 estimates of unobserved clonotypes. Generation probabilities were computed with OLGA for all TCRbeta clonotypes obtained by the gDNA method from a handful of donors. Sourced from immuneACCESS, this table was stored by TCRdb with only in-frame sequences that have V and J called. A share of the clones is absent; for the studies checked, an unresolved V gene accounts for under half, and the remainder has no known explanation. V and J calls and clone size are copied from that table; D and trimming were computed from the DNA. In all, the sample holds around 100,000 clones, and 67% of those were seen once. The ten most abundant clones make up 45% of the sample.

This receptor was identified in a man aged 25-40 years in good health. This chain joins TRBV28 to TRBJ2-3, with the identity of the D gene unclear. The specimen sequenced was memory CD8+ T cells sorted from blood. Taken with the paper, the label for cell subset or site translates to: CD45RO+ cells pooled with CCR7-negative TemRA cells. Here the CDR3 is given as CASSYFPDTQYF. DNA sequence: TGTGCCAGCAGTTACTTCCCAGATACGCAGTATTTT.